The rows below give T cell receptor beta chains drawn from one sample of a study of cytomegalovirus exposure and HLA in healthy donors. Using immunoSEQ multiplex PCR, the repertoire was profiled, and TCRdb retains in-frame clones only, with some absent. Among about 100,000 clones, 73% were seen once, and the ten largest hold roughly 3.6%. The sequenced sample consisted of PBMCs. The receptors here all came from a man aged 40-49 years in good health and CMV-seronegative. The CDR3 runs from the conserved cysteine through the conserved F or W. Each record gives: J gene, V gene, D gene, clone size, CDR3 DNA, CDR3 protein. D genes are given only for firm matches. The size field is filled for only some rows; it gives once, few, many or a size class.

j_gene: TRBJ1-2; v_gene: TRBV29-1; d_gene: TRBD1; abundance: NA; CDR3nt: TGCAGCGTAACTACAGGGGAAGGGGGCTATGGCTACACCTTC; CDR3aa: CSVTTGEGGYGYTF
j_gene: TRBJ2-5; v_gene: TRBV5-1; d_gene: TRBD1; abundance: NA; CDR3nt: TGCGCCAGCAGCCAGGGGGCGCAGGAGACCCAGTACTTC; CDR3aa: CASSQGAQETQYF
j_gene: TRBJ2-6; v_gene: TRBV5-1; d_gene: TRBD1; abundance: NA; CDR3nt: TGCGCCAGCAGCCCCGGGACAGGGGGCTCTGGGGCCAACGTCCTGACTTTC; CDR3aa: CASSPGTGGSGANVLTF
j_gene: TRBJ2-1; v_gene: TRBV5-4; d_gene: TRBD1; abundance: NA; CDR3nt: TGTGCCAGCAGCCTAAGACAGGGTTTCGGCGAGCAGTTCTTC; CDR3aa: CASSLRQGFGEQFF
j_gene: TRBJ1-3; v_gene: TRBV14; d_gene: TRBD1; abundance: NA; CDR3nt: TGTGCCAGCAGCCCAGGGGGAGGAATCTCTGGAAACACCATATATTTT; CDR3aa: CASSPGGGISGNTIYF
j_gene: TRBJ2-5; v_gene: TRBV1; d_gene: NA; abundance: NA; CDR3nt: TGCACCAGCAGCCAAGATACGGGGAGCGAGCCGTACCAAGAGACCCAGTACTTC; CDR3aa: CTSSQDTGSEPYQETQYF
j_gene: TRBJ2-2; v_gene: TRBV29-1; d_gene: NA; abundance: NA; CDR3nt: TGCAGCGTTAGATCTGGGTCGACTAACACCGGGGAGCTGTTTTTT; CDR3aa: CSVRSGSTNTGELFF
j_gene: TRBJ1-2; v_gene: TRBV5-1; d_gene: TRBD1; abundance: few; CDR3nt: TGCGCCAGCAGCTGGGACAGAGCTAACTATGGCTACACCTTC; CDR3aa: CASSWDRANYGYTF
j_gene: TRBJ1-5; v_gene: TRBV6-5; d_gene: NA; abundance: NA; CDR3nt: TGTGCCAGCAATCGGGGGGCCGGGCAGCCCCAGCATTTT; CDR3aa: CASNRGAGQPQHF
j_gene: TRBJ2-7; v_gene: TRBV5-1; d_gene: NA; abundance: NA; CDR3nt: TGCGCCAGCAGCTTGGGCGTTGGGGCCCCGAATGACTACGAGCAGTACTTC; CDR3aa: CASSLGVGAPNDYEQYF
j_gene: TRBJ1-1; v_gene: TRBV7-7; d_gene: NA; abundance: medium-sized; CDR3nt: TGTGCCAGCAGCGCGGGACCTAAATTTGAAGCTTTCTTT; CDR3aa: CASSAGPKFEAFF
j_gene: TRBJ1-5; v_gene: TRBV13; d_gene: TRBD1; abundance: NA; CDR3nt: TGTGCCAGCAGCTCCTCCGGGACAGGGGGCCGGAGTAATCAGCCCCAGCATTTT; CDR3aa: CASSSSGTGGRSNQPQHF
j_gene: TRBJ1-5; v_gene: TRBV18; d_gene: NA; abundance: NA; CDR3nt: TGTGCCAGCTCACCATGGGACACCAATCAGCCCCAGCATTTT; CDR3aa: CASSPWDTNQPQHF
j_gene: TRBJ2-7; v_gene: TRBV15; d_gene: NA; abundance: NA; CDR3nt: TGTGCCACCAGCAGGACAGTAAGCCAGACCTACGAGCAGTACTTC; CDR3aa: CATSRTVSQTYEQYF
j_gene: TRBJ2-1; v_gene: TRBV6-5; d_gene: NA; abundance: NA; CDR3nt: TGTGCCAGCAGTTACTTGGCGGGGTCCTACAATGAGCAGTTCTTC; CDR3aa: CASSYLAGSYNEQFF
j_gene: TRBJ2-2; v_gene: TRBV6-4; d_gene: TRBD1; abundance: NA; CDR3nt: TGTGCCAGCAGCATCAGGGGGACAGGGAAGTTCGGCGGGGAGCTGTTTTTT; CDR3aa: CASSIRGTGKFGGELFF
j_gene: TRBJ2-3; v_gene: TRBV4-2; d_gene: TRBD2; abundance: few; CDR3nt: TGTGCCAGCAGCCCGACTAGCTCACTAACAGATACGCAGTATTTT; CDR3aa: CASSPTSSLTDTQYF
j_gene: TRBJ1-5; v_gene: TRBV6-1; d_gene: NA; abundance: NA; CDR3nt: TGTGCCAGCAGTGATTGGGGACTCAGCAATCAGCCCCAGCATTTT; CDR3aa: CASSDWGLSNQPQHF
j_gene: TRBJ1-6; v_gene: TRBV4-3; d_gene: NA; abundance: many; CDR3nt: TGCGCCAGCAGCCAAGACTACGAGGGGAGGAATTCACCCCTCCACTTT; CDR3aa: CASSQDYEGRNSPLHF
j_gene: TRBJ2-7; v_gene: TRBV7-2; d_gene: TRBD2; abundance: NA; CDR3nt: TGTGCCAGCAGCTTATTCCTAGCGGGGGTCCAAGAGCAGTACTTC; CDR3aa: CASSLFLAGVQEQYF
j_gene: TRBJ1-1; v_gene: TRBV6-1; d_gene: NA; abundance: few; CDR3nt: TGTGCCAGCAGTGAAGCGTGGAGAGAAGCTTTCTTT; CDR3aa: CASSEAWREAFF
j_gene: TRBJ2-2; v_gene: TRBV27; d_gene: NA; abundance: NA; CDR3nt: TGTGCCAGCAGTACACAGGGTTCAGGCACCGGGGAGCTGTTTTTT; CDR3aa: CASSTQGSGTGELFF
j_gene: TRBJ2-2; v_gene: TRBV5-4; d_gene: TRBD2; abundance: once; CDR3nt: TGTGCCAGCAACCTAGCGGGGGGGCCAATCGGGGAGCTGTTTTTT; CDR3aa: CASNLAGGPIGELFF
j_gene: TRBJ2-7; v_gene: TRBV4-1; d_gene: NA; abundance: NA; CDR3nt: TGCGCCAGCAGCCAAGGACAGGTTATAGGGACCTACTCCTACGAGCAGTACTTC; CDR3aa: CASSQGQVIGTYSYEQYF
j_gene: TRBJ1-1; v_gene: TRBV7-9; d_gene: NA; abundance: few; CDR3nt: TGTGCCAGCAGCTTAGAAGGGATGCGGGGCACTGAAGCTTTCTTT; CDR3aa: CASSLEGMRGTEAFF
j_gene: TRBJ2-2; v_gene: TRBV7-8; d_gene: NA; abundance: NA; CDR3nt: TGTGCCAGCAGCTACCGTGAGTTTGGGAACACCGGGGAGCTGTTTTTT; CDR3aa: CASSYREFGNTGELFF
j_gene: TRBJ1-2; v_gene: TRBV2; d_gene: NA; abundance: NA; CDR3nt: TGTGCCAGCAACGGAGGGCAGAACTATGGCTACACCTTC; CDR3aa: CASNGGQNYGYTF
j_gene: TRBJ2-5; v_gene: TRBV6-5; d_gene: TRBD2; abundance: NA; CDR3nt: TGTGCCAGCACCGAAGCGGGGGCGGAGACCCAGTACTTC; CDR3aa: CASTEAGAETQYF
j_gene: TRBJ2-5; v_gene: TRBV6-1; d_gene: TRBD1; abundance: NA; CDR3nt: TGTGCCAGCAGCGGACAGGGGTTAGAGACCCAGTACTTC; CDR3aa: CASSGQGLETQYF
j_gene: TRBJ1-2; v_gene: TRBV5-1; d_gene: NA; abundance: NA; CDR3nt: TGCGCCAGCAGCGCCTACCCCGACAGTAGTGCTGGCTACACCTTC; CDR3aa: CASSAYPDSSAGYTF
j_gene: TRBJ2-7; v_gene: TRBV5-6; d_gene: TRBD1; abundance: NA; CDR3nt: TGTGCCAGCAGCTTGGTTGGACAGGGGAACTCCTACGAGCAGTACTTC; CDR3aa: CASSLVGQGNSYEQYF
j_gene: TRBJ1-1; v_gene: TRBV11-3; d_gene: TRBD1; abundance: NA; CDR3nt: TGTGCCAGCAGCCGGGGACAGGGGGAAATGAACACTGAAGCTTTCTTT; CDR3aa: CASSRGQGEMNTEAFF
j_gene: TRBJ2-7; v_gene: TRBV5-1; d_gene: TRBD1; abundance: NA; CDR3nt: TGCGCCAGCAGCTTGGGACAGGGGGGCGAGCAGTACTTC; CDR3aa: CASSLGQGGEQYF
j_gene: TRBJ1-1; v_gene: TRBV7-8; d_gene: TRBD1; abundance: few; CDR3nt: TGTGCCAGCAGCTACCGGGGACAGCCGAACACTGAAGCTTTCTTT; CDR3aa: CASSYRGQPNTEAFF
j_gene: TRBJ2-3; v_gene: TRBV7-6; d_gene: TRBD2; abundance: NA; CDR3nt: TGTGCCAGCAGCTTAGCCCTAGCGGGGGCGGGGGATACGCAGTATTTT; CDR3aa: CASSLALAGAGDTQYF
j_gene: TRBJ2-5; v_gene: TRBV5-1; d_gene: TRBD1; abundance: few; CDR3nt: TGCGCCAGCAGCCCTGGCACACAGGGGTGGTGGGAGACCCAGTACTTC; CDR3aa: CASSPGTQGWWETQYF
j_gene: TRBJ1-5; v_gene: TRBV19; d_gene: NA; abundance: NA; CDR3nt: TGTGCCAGTAGTGACAGGTATAGCAATCAGCCCCAGCATTTT; CDR3aa: CASSDRYSNQPQHF
j_gene: TRBJ1-1; v_gene: TRBV4-3; d_gene: NA; abundance: NA; CDR3nt: TGCGCCAGCAGCCAAGGACACCTGAACACTGAAGCTTTCTTT; CDR3aa: CASSQGHLNTEAFF
j_gene: TRBJ1-4; v_gene: TRBV7-2; d_gene: TRBD1; abundance: NA; CDR3nt: TGTGCCAGCAGCCCGGACAGGGAGAATGAAAAACTGTTTTTT; CDR3aa: CASSPDRENEKLFF
j_gene: TRBJ1-6; v_gene: TRBV19; d_gene: TRBD1; abundance: NA; CDR3nt: TGTGCCAGTAGTATTTTGGGACAGGGGCCCTATAATTCACCCCTCCACTTT; CDR3aa: CASSILGQGPYNSPLHF